This passage covers 26 T cell receptor beta chains from one sample sequenced in a study of glioma-infiltrating T cells after dendritic cell vaccination. As to time point: after dendritic cell vaccination, including at tumor progression/relapse. Repertoires were generated with immunoSEQ multiplex PCR, while TCRdb's copy carries only in-frame clones and drops some. The sample gives tens of thousands of clones, roughly four fifths of which show up once; less than 7.5% is in the top ten. This specimen was blood, taken after dendritic cell vaccination. All receptors derive from a human donor with glioblastoma.

V gene TRBV9 combines with J gene TRBJ1-1; D possibly corresponds to TRBD1 (5 bases). The CDR3 loop spans 14 amino acids. Germline-derived CDR1 and CDR2 are SGDLS and YYNGEE. Trimming left V 3 bases short and J 5 bases short, with 14 bases between. CDR3 nucleotides: TGTGCCAGCAGCGCAGGGCTAGTGAGAACTGAAGCTTTCTTT. Amino acid sequence: CASSAGLVRTEAFF.

Only a few counts were recorded for this clone. The J gene is TRBJ2-3, the V gene TRBV4-3, with 7 bases that match TRBD1. CDR1 and CDR2 from the germline V gene are LGHNA and YSLEER. Losses at the gene ends were 2 bases for V and 3 bases for J; bases not matched to a gene: 11. The CDR3 runs to 17 residues. The CDR3 nucleotides read TGCGCCAGCAGCCAAAGGGATTCAGGGGGTGGGACAGATACGCAGTATTTT. Amino acid sequence: CASSQRDSGGGTDTQYF.

The V call is TRBV5-1, the J call TRBJ1-2, with D tentatively TRBD1 (6 bases). V lost 0 bases, J lost 7 bases, and 13 bases lay in between. The germline V gene has CDR1 SGHRS and CDR2 YFSETQ. The CDR3 has 14 amino acids. In DNA, the CDR3 is TGCGCCAGCAGCTTGGGACAGGCGGCGGGTGGCTACACCTTC. Residues: CASSLGQAAGGYTF.

V is TRBV2 and J is TRBJ2-7; D is possibly TRBD1 (5 bases). The assigned J gene may be wrong: the sequence end matches TRBJ2-1 better. Per germline, CDR1 SNHLY and CDR2 FYNNEI. This CDR3 has 16 amino acids. The CDR3 reads CASRYPLGQSYNEQFF. The CDR3 nucleotides are TGTGCCAGCAGGTACCCTTTAGGACAATCCTACAATGAGCAGTTCTTC.

This clone was seen only once. The chain links TRBV7-3 to TRBJ2-3; D might be TRBD2 (6 bases). V was clipped by 5 bases and J by 4 bases, with 10 bases between them. Germline CDR1 is SGHTA and CDR2 is FQGTGA. This CDR3 is built from 13 residues. The CDR3 nucleotides read TGTGCCAGCAGCCCCGGAGGGGCAGATACGCAGTATTTT. It translates to CASSPGGADTQYF.

This clone was detected only a few times. This sample also contains other DNA sequences that code for the same CDR3. The CDR3 sequence: CASSLGAGRNNEQFF. The CDR3 DNA sequence: TGCGCCAGCAGCTTGGGAGCGGGGAGGAATAATGAGCAGTTCTTC. V gene TRBV5-1 combines with J gene TRBJ2-1; the match to TRBD2 covers 7 bases. Looked up from germline, CDR1 is SGHRS and CDR2 is YFSETQ. The CDR3 consists of 15 residues. The V segment lost 0 bases and the J segment 7 bases; nucleotides outside the gene matches: 7.

The rearrangement links TRBV19 to TRBJ2-7, with D possibly being TRBD2 (5 bases). Trimming took 6 bases from V and 0 from J, leaving 12 bases between them. The germline gives CDR1 LNHDA, CDR2 SQIVND (reference sequence). The CDR3 spans 14 residues. CDR3 loop: CASRTSAYSYEQYF. In DNA form, the CDR3 reads TGTGCCAGTAGAACTAGTGCCTACTCCTACGAGCAGTACTTC.

The rearrangement links TRBV6-5 to TRBJ2-1; 10 bases agree with TRBD2. The germline V gene has CDR1 MNHEY and CDR2 SVGAGI. The CDR3 is made up of 15 amino acids. J lost 6 bases, V lost 6 bases, and 8 bases had no gene match. The CDR3 DNA sequence: TGTGCCAGCAGCTCTCTAGCGGGGGCCGGCAATGAGCAGTTCTTC. Residues: CASSSLAGAGNEQFF.

There are a few counts of this clone. The V call is TRBV2, the J call TRBJ2-3, with 14 bases aligning to TRBD2. The CDR3 runs 15 residues. Trimming removed 2 bases from V and 8 bases from J; junction bases left unmatched: 3. Germline CDR1 is SNHLY and CDR2 is FYNNEI. The CDR3 is CASSELTSGGGTQYF. CDR3 nucleotides: TGTGCCAGCAGTGAATTGACTAGCGGGGGGGGTACGCAGTATTTT.

This clone was found a few times. V and J are TRBV7-2 and TRBJ2-1; 8 bases fit TRBD1. J gave up 7 bases and V 5 bases, and 13 bases lay outside the gene matches. The CDR3 runs 16 residues. Germline loops: CDR1 SGHTA, CDR2 FQGNSA. The CDR3 nucleotides are TGTGCCAGCAGCCTAGGGCCGGACAGGGTTAGGAATGAGCAGTTCTTC. Amino acids: CASSLGPDRVRNEQFF.

This chain uses TRBV6-1 with TRBJ1-2; D remains ambiguous. Per germline, CDR1 MNHNS and CDR2 SASEGT. Trimming stripped 0 bases from V and 8 bases from J, with 16 bases between. The length of the CDR3 is 15 residues. The CDR3 region has the DNA TGTGCCAGCAGTGAAGCGTTTACCCTGAATCTAGGCTACACCTTC. Encoded protein: CASSEAFTLNLGYTF.

The rearrangement joins TRBV15 to TRBJ2-7; TRBD1 matches at 10 bases. This CDR3 is built from 15 residues. In germline, CDR1 is LNHNV, CDR2 YYDKDF (reference sequence). The V and J ends lost 4 bases and 5 bases, in that order; junction bases with no gene match: 8. The CDR3 here is CATSTEGQGWDEQYF. CDR3 bases: TGTGCCACCAGCACAGAGGGACAGGGGTGGGACGAGCAGTACTTC.

The J gene is TRBJ1-2, the V gene TRBV6-5; TRBD1 matches 9 bases. The CDR3 spans 14 residues. V trimming: 6 bases; J trimming: 7 bases; junction bases outside the gene matches: 9. CDR1 and CDR2 from the germline V gene are MNHEY and SVGAGI. The CDR3 loop is CASSRDREFSGYTF. CDR3 bases: TGTGCCAGCAGCCGGGACAGGGAATTTAGTGGCTACACCTTC.

The chain is built from TRBV19 and TRBJ2-1; 8 bases agree with TRBD2. Trimming took 7 bases from V and 5 from J; bases not matched to a gene: 7. Per germline, CDR1 LNHDA and CDR2 SQIVND (reference sequence). The CDR3 consists of 14 residues. The chain's CDR3 is CASKVGSGDNEQFF. The DNA for the CDR3 is TGTGCCAGTAAAGTTGGTAGCGGGGACAATGAGCAGTTCTTC. The full variable domain, rest sourced from reference TRBV19 and TRBJ2-1, is DGGITQSPKYLFRKEGQNVTLSCEQNLNHDAMYWYRQDPGQGLRLIYYSQIVNDFQKGDIAEGYSVSREKKESFPLTVTSAQKNPTAFYLCASKVGSGDNEQFFGPGTRLTVL.

The gene calls are TRBV7-7 and TRBJ2-5, with 11 bases lining up with TRBD1. From germline, CDR1 is SSHAT and CDR2 FNYEAQ (reference sequence). CDR3 size: 13 residues. Trimming cost V 5 bases and J 5 bases; bases outside gene matches: 1. DNA for the CDR3: TGTGCCAGCAGCAGGGACAGGGGGGAGACCCAGTACTTC. It is translated as CASSRDRGETQYF.

This clone was detected a few times. The chain combines TRBV6-6 with TRBJ2-7, with TRBD1 matching over 8 bases. Germline CDR1 is MNHNY and CDR2 is SVGAGI (reference sequence). CDR3 length: 15 residues. J lost 2 bases, V lost 2 bases, and 5 bases had no gene match. CDR3 in amino acids: CASSYPGQGAYEQYF. CDR3 DNA: TGTGCCAGCAGTTACCCCGGACAGGGAGCCTACGAGCAGTACTTC.

CDR3 residues: CASSLGAQKETQYF. The CDR3 DNA follows: TGCGCCAGCAGCTTGGGGGCCCAAAAAGAGACCCAGTACTTC. The chain uses TRBV5-1 and TRBJ2-5; no clear D. Germline CDR1 reads SGHRS; CDR2 reads YFSETQ. The V and J ends lost 0 bases and 3 bases respectively, with 9 bases between them. The CDR3 loop spans 14 amino acids.

This chain's CDR3 is CATSPSRGSPLHF. The DNA of the CDR3 is TGTGCCACCAGCCCCTCGCGAGGATCACCCCTCCACTTT. The J gene is TRBJ1-6, the V gene TRBV15, with no clear D. Germline CDR1 is LNHNV and CDR2 is YYDKDF (reference sequence). The length of the CDR3 is 13 residues. V lost 5 bases and J 10 bases, leaving 12 bases between the germline ends.

This chain connects TRBV6-5 to TRBJ2-3; D possibly corresponds to TRBD2 (7 bases). V was trimmed by 2 bases and J by 5 bases, leaving 14 bases between them. Germline V gene sequence: CDR1 MNHEY, CDR2 SVGAGI. The CDR3 is 15 amino acids. CDR3 protein: CASSYGVGGRDTQYF. DNA for the CDR3: TGTGCCAGCAGTTACGGGGTCGGGGGGCGAGATACGCAGTATTTT.

This chain links TRBV5-6 with TRBJ2-3, with unresolved D. V was trimmed by 4 bases and J by 1 base, leaving 7 bases between them. The CDR3 contains 13 residues. The germline V gene has CDR1 SGHDT and CDR2 YYEEEE. Written as DNA, the CDR3 is TGTGCCAGCAGCCCCTATCGCACAGATACGCAGTATTTT. Its protein product is CASSPYRTDTQYF.

The genes are TRBV7-7 and TRBJ2-5; 7 bases map to TRBD2. The CDR3 sequence is 13 residues long. Per germline, CDR1 SSHAT and CDR2 FNYEAQ (reference sequence). Losses at the gene ends were 1 base for V and 4 bases for J; bases not matched to a gene: 0. The CDR3 here is CASSLGGGETQYF. The DNA of the CDR3 is TGTGCCAGCAGCTTAGGCGGGGGAGAGACCCAGTACTTC.

The rearrangement links TRBV5-4 to TRBJ1-4; maybe TRBD1 (5 bases). V lost 4 bases and J 7 bases, leaving 14 bases between the germline ends. The CDR3 consists of 14 residues. In germline, CDR1 is SGHNT, CDR2 YYREEE (reference sequence). The CDR3 sequence: CASSQGEVVEKLFF. The CDR3 DNA follows: TGTGCCAGCAGCCAAGGGGAGGTGGTTGAAAAACTGTTTTTT.

The chain uses TRBV5-4 and TRBJ1-2; D not resolved. Between the trimmed V and J ends, which lost 2 bases and 1 base, there was a span of 12 bases. The CDR3 spans 15 residues. Germline-derived CDR1 and CDR2 are SGHNT and YYREEE (reference sequence). CDR3 sequence reads: CASSFKGVNNYGYTF. The CDR3 nucleotides are TGTGCCAGCAGCTTTAAGGGAGTTAATAACTATGGCTACACCTTC. Full variable domain (missing parts from reference TRBV5-4 and TRBJ1-2): ETGVTQSPTHLIKTRGQQVTLRCSSQSGHNTVSWYQQALGQGPQFIFQYYREEENGRGNFPPRFSGLQFPNYSSELNVNALELDDSALYLCASSFKGVNNYGYTFGSGTRLTVV.

The chain uses TRBV29-1 and TRBJ1-1; 11 bases are shared with TRBD1. This CDR3 is built from 13 residues. Trimming cost V 7 bases and J 3 bases; bases outside gene matches: 4. Germline CDR1 and CDR2: SQVTM and ANQGSEA. CDR3 nucleotide sequence: TGCAGCGGGGGGGACAGGGGGTACACTGAAGCTTTCTTT. It translates to CSGGDRGYTEAFF. Supplemented by reference TRBV29-1 and TRBJ1-1, the full variable domain reads SAVISQKPSRDICQRGTSLTIQCQVDSQVTMMFWYRQQPGQSLTLIATANQGSEATYESGFVIDKFPISRPNLTFSTLTVSNMSPEDSSIYLCSGGDRGYTEAFFGQGTRLTVV.

Only a few counts were recorded for this clone. This rearrangement joins TRBV4-1 to TRBJ2-7; 7 bases match TRBD1. This CDR3 spans 14 amino acids. Trimming took 4 bases from V and 6 from J; bases not matched to a gene: 9. Germline V lookup: CDR1 MGHRA, CDR2 YSYEKL. For the CDR3, the DNA is TGCGCCAGCAGCCTACAATCGACAGGGAGCGAGCAGTACTTC. Translating it yields CASSLQSTGSEQYF.

V usage is TRBV7-9 and J usage is TRBJ1-4; weak D call: TRBD1 (5 bases). V lost 2 bases and J lost 0, with 10 bases in between. The germline V gene has CDR1 SEHNR and CDR2 FQNEAQ (reference sequence). There are 16 residues in the CDR3. CDR3 sequence: CASSLKGFTTNEKLFF. CDR3 DNA: TGTGCCAGCAGCTTAAAGGGGTTTACAACTAATGAAAAACTGTTTTTT.